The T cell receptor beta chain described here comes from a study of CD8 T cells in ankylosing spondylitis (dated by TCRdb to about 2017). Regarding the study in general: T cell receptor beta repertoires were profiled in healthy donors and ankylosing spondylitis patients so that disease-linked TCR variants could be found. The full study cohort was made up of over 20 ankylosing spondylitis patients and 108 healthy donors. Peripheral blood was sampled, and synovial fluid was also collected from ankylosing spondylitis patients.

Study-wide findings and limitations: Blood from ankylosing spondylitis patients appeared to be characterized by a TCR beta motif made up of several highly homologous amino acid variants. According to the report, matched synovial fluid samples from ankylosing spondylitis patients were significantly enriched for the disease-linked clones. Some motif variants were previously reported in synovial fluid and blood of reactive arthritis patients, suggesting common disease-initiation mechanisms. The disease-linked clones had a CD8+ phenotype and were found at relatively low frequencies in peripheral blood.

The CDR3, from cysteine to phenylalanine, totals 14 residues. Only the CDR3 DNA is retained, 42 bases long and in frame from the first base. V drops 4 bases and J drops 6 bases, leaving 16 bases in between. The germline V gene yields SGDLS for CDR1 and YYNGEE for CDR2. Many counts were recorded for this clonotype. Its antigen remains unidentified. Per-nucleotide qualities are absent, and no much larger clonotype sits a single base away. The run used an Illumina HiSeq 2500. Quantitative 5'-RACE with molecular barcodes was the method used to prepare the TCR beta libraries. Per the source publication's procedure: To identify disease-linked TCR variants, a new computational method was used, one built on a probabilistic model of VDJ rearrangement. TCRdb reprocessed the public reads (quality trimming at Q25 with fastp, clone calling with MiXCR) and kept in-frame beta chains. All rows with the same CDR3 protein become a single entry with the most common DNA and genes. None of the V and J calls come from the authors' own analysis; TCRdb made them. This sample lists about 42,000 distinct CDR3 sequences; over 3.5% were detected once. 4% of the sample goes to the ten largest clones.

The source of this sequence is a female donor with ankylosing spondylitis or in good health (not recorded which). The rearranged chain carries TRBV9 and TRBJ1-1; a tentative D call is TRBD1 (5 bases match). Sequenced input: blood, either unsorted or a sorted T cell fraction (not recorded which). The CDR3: CASSFGTAAAEAFF. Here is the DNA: TGTGCCAGCAGCTTCGGGACGGCGGCGGCTGAAGCTTTCTTT.